This T cell receptor (beta chain) was sequenced in a study of blood T cell repertoires in COVID-19. Study-level information: Researchers got acute and convalescent COVID-19 samples from the United States, Italy and Spain. Sample material is recorded as cDNA or gDNA derived from T cells, B-cell-depleted T cells, or PBMCs.

Seattle patient enrollment occurred during active infection, with longitudinal follow-up thereafter. CDR1 is MNHEY, CDR2 SVGAGI, per germline. V was clipped by 7 bases and J by 4 bases, with 19 bases between them. The CDR3 is 15 amino acids. As originally analysed: Researchers report that nucleated cell counts were estimated from reference gene primer amplification. Method: immunoSEQ multiplex PCR; TCRdb's copy keeps in-frame clones and lacks some. V and J calls and clone size follow that table, whereas D and trimming were derived from the DNA. The sample consists of about 200,000 clones, 85% of them appearing once.

The chain couples TRBV6-5 to TRBJ1-2, with a tentative D call TRBD1 (5 bases). The sequencing input was peripheral blood. The receptor comes from a woman in her seventies with COVID-19, enrolled during active disease. The CDR3 loop reads CASTPTSGGGYGYTF. DNA for the CDR3: TGTGCCAGCACCCCAACTAGTGGGGGGGGCTATGGCTACACCTTC.